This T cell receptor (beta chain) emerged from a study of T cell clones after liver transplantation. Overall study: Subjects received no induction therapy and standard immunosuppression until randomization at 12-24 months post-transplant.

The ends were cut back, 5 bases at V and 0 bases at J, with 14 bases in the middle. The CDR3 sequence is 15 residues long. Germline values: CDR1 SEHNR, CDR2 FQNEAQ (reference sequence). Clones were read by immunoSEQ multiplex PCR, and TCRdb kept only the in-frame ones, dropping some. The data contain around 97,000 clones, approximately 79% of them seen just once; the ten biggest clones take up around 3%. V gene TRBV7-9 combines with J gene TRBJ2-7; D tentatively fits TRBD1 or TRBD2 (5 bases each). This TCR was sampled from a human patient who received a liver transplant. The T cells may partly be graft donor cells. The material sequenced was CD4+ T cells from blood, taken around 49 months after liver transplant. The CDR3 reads CASSTRGAFSYEQYF. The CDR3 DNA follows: TGTGCCAGCAGCACCCGAGGGGCCTTCTCCTACGAGCAGTACTTC.